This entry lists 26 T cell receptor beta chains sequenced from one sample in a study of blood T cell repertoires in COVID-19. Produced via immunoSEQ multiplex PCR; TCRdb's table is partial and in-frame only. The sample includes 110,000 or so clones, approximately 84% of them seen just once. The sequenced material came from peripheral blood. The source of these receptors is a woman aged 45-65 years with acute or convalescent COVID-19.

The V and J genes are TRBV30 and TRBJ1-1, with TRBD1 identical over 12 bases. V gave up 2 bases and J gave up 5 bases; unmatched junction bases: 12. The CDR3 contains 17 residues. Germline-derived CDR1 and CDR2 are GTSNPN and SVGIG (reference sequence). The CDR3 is CAWSTRDRGPVGTEAFF. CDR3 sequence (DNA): TGTGCCTGGAGTACCCGGGACAGGGGGCCTGTTGGTACTGAAGCTTTCTTT.

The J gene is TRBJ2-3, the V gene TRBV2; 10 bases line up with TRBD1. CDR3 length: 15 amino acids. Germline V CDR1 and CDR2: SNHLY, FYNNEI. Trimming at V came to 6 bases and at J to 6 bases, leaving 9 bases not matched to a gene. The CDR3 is CASRQLGTGADTQYF. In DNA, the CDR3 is TGTGCCAGCAGACAACTCGGGACAGGGGCTGATACGCAGTATTTT. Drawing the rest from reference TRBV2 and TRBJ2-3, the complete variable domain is EPEVTQTPSHQVTQMGQEVILRCVPISNHLYFYWYRQILGQKVEFLVSFYNNEISEKSEIFDDQFSVERPDGSNFTLKIRSTKLEDSAMYFCASRQLGTGADTQYFGPGTRLTVL.

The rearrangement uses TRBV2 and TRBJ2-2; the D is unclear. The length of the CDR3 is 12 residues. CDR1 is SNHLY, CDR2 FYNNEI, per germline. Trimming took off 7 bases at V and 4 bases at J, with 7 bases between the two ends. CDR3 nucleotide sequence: TGTGCCAGCACCAGTGGCACCGGGGAGCTGTTTTTT. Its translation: CASTSGTGELFF.

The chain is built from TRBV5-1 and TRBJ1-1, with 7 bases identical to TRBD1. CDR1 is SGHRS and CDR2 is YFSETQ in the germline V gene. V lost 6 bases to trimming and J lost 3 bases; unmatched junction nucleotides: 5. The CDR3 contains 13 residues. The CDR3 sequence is CASTQTGDTEAFF. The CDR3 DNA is TGCGCCAGCACTCAAACAGGGGACACTGAAGCTTTCTTT.

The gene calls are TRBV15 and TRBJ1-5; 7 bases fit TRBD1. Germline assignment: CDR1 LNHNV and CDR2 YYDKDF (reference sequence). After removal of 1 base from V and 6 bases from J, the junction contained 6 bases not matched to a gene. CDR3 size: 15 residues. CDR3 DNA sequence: TGTGCCACCAGCAGAGGGGTAGACAGGGCTCAGCCCCAGCATTTT. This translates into CATSRGVDRAQPQHF.

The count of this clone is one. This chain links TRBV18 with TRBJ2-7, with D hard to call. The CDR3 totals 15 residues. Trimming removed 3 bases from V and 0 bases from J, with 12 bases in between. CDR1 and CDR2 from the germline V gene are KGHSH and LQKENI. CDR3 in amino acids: CASSPRGPSSYEQYF. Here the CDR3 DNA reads TGTGCCAGCTCACCTCGAGGCCCAAGCTCCTACGAGCAGTACTTC.

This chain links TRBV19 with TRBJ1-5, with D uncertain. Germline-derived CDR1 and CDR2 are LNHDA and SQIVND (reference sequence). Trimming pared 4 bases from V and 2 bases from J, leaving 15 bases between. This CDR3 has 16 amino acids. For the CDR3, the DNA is TGTGCCAGTAGTACCCCGCCGGGGAGGCGCAATCAGCCCCAGCATTTT. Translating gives CASSTPPGRRNQPQHF.

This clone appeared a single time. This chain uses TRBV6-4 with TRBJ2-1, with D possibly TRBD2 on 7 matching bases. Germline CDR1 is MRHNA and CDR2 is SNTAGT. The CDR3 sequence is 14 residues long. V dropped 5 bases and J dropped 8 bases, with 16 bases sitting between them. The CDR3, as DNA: TGTGCCAGCAGTCTAGGGGGGGCAAGCTATGAGCAGTTCTTC. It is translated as CASSLGGASYEQFF.

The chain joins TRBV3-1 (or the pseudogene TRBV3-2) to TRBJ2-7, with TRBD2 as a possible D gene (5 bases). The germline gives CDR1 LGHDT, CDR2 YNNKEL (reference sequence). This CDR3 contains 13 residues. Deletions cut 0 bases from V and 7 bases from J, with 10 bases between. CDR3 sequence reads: CASSQEPGWEQYF. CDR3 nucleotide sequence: TGTGCCAGCAGCCAAGAGCCGGGGTGGGAGCAGTACTTC.

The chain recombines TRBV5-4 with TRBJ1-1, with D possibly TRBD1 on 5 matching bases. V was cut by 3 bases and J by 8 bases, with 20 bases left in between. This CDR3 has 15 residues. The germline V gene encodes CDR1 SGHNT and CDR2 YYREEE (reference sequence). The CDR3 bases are TGTGCCAGCAGCTCGAGGGCGGAGGGACCCTTAGAAGCTTTCTTT. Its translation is CASSSRAEGPLEAFF.

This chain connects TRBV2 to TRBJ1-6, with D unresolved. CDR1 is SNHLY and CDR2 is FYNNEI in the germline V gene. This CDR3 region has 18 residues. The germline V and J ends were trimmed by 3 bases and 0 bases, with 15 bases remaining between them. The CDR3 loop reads CASSDLEGRSSYNSPLHF. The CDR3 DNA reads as TGTGCCAGCAGTGACTTGGAGGGCAGGAGCTCCTATAATTCACCCCTCCACTTT.

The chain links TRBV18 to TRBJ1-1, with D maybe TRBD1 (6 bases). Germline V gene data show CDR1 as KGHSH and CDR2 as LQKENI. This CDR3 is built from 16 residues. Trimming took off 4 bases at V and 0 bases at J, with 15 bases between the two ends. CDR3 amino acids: CASSHTSDSLNTEAFF. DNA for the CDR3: TGTGCCAGCTCACATACCTCGGACAGCCTGAACACTGAAGCTTTCTTT.

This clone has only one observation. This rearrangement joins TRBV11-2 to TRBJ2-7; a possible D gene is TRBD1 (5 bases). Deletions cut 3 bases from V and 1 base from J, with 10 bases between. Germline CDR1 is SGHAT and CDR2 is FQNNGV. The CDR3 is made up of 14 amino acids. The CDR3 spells CASSFNQGSYEQYF. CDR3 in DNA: TGTGCCAGCAGCTTTAACCAGGGTTCCTACGAGCAGTACTTC.

The CDR3, as DNA: TGTGCCAGTAGTATAGTACCCATAGGGACAGGGGGTAGGAATGAGCAGTTCTTC. Encoded protein: CASSIVPIGTGGRNEQFF. The chain uses TRBV19 and TRBJ2-1; 11 bases map to TRBD1. This CDR3 contains 18 residues. CDR1 is LNHDA, CDR2 SQIVND, per germline (reference sequence). V was clipped by 1 base and J by 7 bases; unmatched bases: 12.

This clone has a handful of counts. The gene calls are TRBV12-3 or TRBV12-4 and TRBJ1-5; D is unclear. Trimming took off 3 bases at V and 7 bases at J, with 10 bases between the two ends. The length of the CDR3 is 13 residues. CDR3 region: CASSLRSEQPQHF. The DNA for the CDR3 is TGTGCCAGCAGTTTGAGGTCGGAGCAGCCCCAGCATTTT.

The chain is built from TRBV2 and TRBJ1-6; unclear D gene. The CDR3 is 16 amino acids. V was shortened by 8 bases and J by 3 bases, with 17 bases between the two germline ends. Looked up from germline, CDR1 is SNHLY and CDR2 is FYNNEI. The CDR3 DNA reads TGTGCCAGCTCCCGGGAGCAGGTCATCTATAATTCACCCCTCCACTTT. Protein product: CASSREQVIYNSPLHF. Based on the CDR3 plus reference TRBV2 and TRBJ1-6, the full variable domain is EPEVTQTPSHQVTQMGQEVILRCVPISNHLYFYWYRQILGQKVEFLVSFYNNEISEKSEIFDDQFSVERPDGSNFTLKIRSTKLEDSAMYFCASSREQVIYNSPLHFGNGTRLTVT.

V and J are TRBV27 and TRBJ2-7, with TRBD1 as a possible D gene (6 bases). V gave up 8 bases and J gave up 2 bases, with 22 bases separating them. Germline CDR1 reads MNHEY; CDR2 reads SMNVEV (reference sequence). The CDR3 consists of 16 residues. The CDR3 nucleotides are TGTGCCAGCTCACTCACGAGGCAGGGGATTACCTACGAGCAGTACTTC. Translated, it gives CASSLTRQGITYEQYF.

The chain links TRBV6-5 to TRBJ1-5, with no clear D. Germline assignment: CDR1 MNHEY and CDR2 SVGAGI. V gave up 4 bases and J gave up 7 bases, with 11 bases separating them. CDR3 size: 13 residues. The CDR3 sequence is CASSLRVGQPQHF. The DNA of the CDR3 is TGTGCCAGCAGTTTGAGGGTCGGGCAGCCCCAGCATTTT.

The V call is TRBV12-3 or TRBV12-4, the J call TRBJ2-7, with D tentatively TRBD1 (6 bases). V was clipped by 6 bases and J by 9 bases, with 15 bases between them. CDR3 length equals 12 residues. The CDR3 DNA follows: TGTGCCAGCAGCCCAACGACAGGCGCGCAGTACTTC. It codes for CASSPTTGAQYF.

CDR3 protein: CASGVDRGKYNEQFF. The DNA of the CDR3 is TGTGCCAGTGGAGTGGACAGGGGGAAATACAATGAGCAGTTCTTC. This sequence joins TRBV19 and TRBJ2-1, with 10 positions matching TRBD1. This CDR3 comprises 15 residues. Germline trimming cut 8 bases from V and 4 bases from J; bases unmatched to any gene: 8. Germline V CDR1 and CDR2: LNHDA, SQIVND (reference sequence).

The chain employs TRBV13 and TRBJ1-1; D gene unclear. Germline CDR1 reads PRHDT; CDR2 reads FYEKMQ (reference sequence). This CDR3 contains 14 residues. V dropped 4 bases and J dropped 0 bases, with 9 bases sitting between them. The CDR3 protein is CASSWSRMNTEAFF. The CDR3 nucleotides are TGTGCCAGCAGCTGGTCGCGAATGAACACTGAAGCTTTCTTT.

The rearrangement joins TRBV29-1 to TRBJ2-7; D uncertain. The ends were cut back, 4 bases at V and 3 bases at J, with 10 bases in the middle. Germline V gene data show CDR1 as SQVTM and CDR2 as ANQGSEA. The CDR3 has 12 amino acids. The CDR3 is CSVASTLYEQYF. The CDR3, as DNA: TGCAGCGTTGCCAGTACCCTCTACGAGCAGTACTTC.

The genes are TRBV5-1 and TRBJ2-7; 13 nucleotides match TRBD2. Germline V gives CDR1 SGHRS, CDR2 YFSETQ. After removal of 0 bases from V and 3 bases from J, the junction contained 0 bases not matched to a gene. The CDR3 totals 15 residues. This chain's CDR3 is CASSLGLAGGYEQYF. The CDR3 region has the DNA TGCGCCAGCAGCTTGGGACTAGCGGGGGGCTACGAGCAGTACTTC. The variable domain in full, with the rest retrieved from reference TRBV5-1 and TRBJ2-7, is KAGVTQTPRYLIKTRGQQVTLSCSPISGHRSVSWYQQTPGQGLQFLFEYFSETQRNKGNFPGRFSGRQFSNSRSEMNVSTLELGDSALYLCASSLGLAGGYEQYFGPGTRLTVT.

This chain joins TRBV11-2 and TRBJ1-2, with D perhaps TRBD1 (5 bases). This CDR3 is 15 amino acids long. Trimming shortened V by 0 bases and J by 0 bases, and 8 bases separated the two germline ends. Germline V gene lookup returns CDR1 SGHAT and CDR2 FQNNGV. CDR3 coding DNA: TGTGCCAGCAGCTTAGATCGACAGACTAACTATGGCTACACCTTC. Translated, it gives CASSLDRQTNYGYTF. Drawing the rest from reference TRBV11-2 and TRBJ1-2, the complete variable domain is EAGVAQSPRYKIIEKRQSVAFWCNPISGHATLYWYQQILGQGPKLLIQFQNNGVVDDSQLPKDRFSAERLKGVDSTLKIQPAKLEDSAVYLCASSLDRQTNYGYTFGSGTRLTVV.

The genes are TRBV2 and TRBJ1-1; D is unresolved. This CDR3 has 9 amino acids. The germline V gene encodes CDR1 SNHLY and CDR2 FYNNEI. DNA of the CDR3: TGTGCTTTCGGGAGTGAAGCTTTCTTT. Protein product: CAFGSEAFF.

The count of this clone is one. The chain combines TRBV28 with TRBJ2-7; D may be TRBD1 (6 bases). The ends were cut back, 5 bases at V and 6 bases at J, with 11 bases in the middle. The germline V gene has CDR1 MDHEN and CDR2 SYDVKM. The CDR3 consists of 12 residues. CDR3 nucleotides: TGTGCCAGCAGTGCGGTACAGGGCGAGCAGTACTTC. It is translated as CASSAVQGEQYF.